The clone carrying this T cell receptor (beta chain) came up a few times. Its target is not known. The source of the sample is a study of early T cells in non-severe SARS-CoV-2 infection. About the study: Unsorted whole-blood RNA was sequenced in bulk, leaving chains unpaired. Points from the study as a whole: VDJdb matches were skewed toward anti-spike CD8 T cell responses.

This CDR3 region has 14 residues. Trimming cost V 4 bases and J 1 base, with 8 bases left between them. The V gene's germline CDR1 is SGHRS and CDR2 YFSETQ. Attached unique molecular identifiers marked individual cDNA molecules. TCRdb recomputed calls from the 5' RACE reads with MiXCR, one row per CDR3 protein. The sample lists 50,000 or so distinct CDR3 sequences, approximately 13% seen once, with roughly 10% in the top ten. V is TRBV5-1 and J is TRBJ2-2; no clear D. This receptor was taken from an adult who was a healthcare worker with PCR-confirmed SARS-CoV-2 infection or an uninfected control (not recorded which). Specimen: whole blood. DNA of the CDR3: TGCGCCAGCAGCAGGGATCTGAACACCGGGGAGCTGTTTTTT. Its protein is CASSRDLNTGELFF.